One sample yielded the 7 T cell receptor beta chains listed below, sequenced in a study of cytomegalovirus exposure and HLA in healthy donors. Use of 60 Vbeta and 13 Jbeta primers characterized the PCR. Produced via immunoSEQ multiplex PCR; TCRdb's table is partial and in-frame only. The table includes fewer than 120,000 clones, over 60% detected once. Sequenced sample: PBMCs. Receptors were obtained from a man aged 25-45 years in good health and CMV-seropositive.

Concerning this clone: The germline gene is not matched at one end of the junction; a read error may be the cause. This chain joins TRBV5-4 and TRBJ1-6; D possibly corresponds to TRBD1 (6 bases). The CDR3 is 15 amino acids. Looked up from germline, CDR1 is SGHNT and CDR2 is YYREEE (reference sequence). CDR3 in amino acids: CASTLRAGVNSPLHF. CDR3 DNA: TGTGCCAGCACCTTGCGGGCAGGGGTTAATTCACCCCTCCACTTT.

CDR3 DNA: TGTGCCAGCAGCCCCTCGGGGGGGTTCGCAGATACGCAGTATTTT. Amino acids: CASSPSGGFADTQYF. V usage is TRBV7-2 and J usage is TRBJ2-3; 8 nucleotides line up with TRBD2. The CDR3 extends over 15 amino acids. Germline lookup yields CDR1 SGHTA and CDR2 FQGNSA. After removal of 5 bases from V and 4 bases from J, the junction contained 8 bases not matched to a gene.

The gene calls are TRBV5-6 and TRBJ2-3; TRBD2 agrees at 11 bases. This CDR3 has 13 amino acids. Germline loops: CDR1 SGHDT, CDR2 YYEEEE. Trimming removed 7 bases from V and 4 bases from J; junction bases left unmatched: 2. CDR3 region: CASGLAGPDTQYF. In DNA, the CDR3 is TGTGCCAGCGGACTAGCGGGTCCAGATACGCAGTATTTT.

J is TRBJ2-3 and V is TRBV28; 10 bases are a match to TRBD2. The CDR3 loop spans 15 amino acids. V was clipped by 4 bases and J by 7 bases; unmatched bases: 8. CDR1 and CDR2 (germline): MDHEN, SYDVKM. CDR3 amino acids: CASSSSRTSGNTQYF. The CDR3 nucleotides read TGTGCCAGCAGTTCCTCCCGGACTAGCGGTAATACGCAGTATTTT.

CDR3 amino acids: CASSLATGAWGTEAFF. CDR3 coding DNA: TGTGCCAGCAGCTTAGCGACAGGGGCATGGGGAACTGAAGCTTTCTTT. The chain recombines TRBV11-1 with TRBJ1-1; 8 bases map to TRBD1. The CDR3 spans 16 residues. Germline loops: CDR1 SGHAT, CDR2 FQDESV (reference sequence). The junction had 8 bases not matched to a gene; V was cut back by 0 bases and J by 5 bases. Full variable domain (missing parts from reference TRBV11-1 and TRBJ1-1): EAEVAQSPRYKITEKSQAVAFWCDPISGHATLYWYRQILGQGPELLVQFQDESVVDDSQLPKDRFSAERLKGVDSTLKIQPAELGDSAMYLCASSLATGAWGTEAFFGQGTRLTVV.

This chain links TRBV4-2 with TRBJ2-7; TRBD2 matches 13 bases. Germline V CDR1 and CDR2: LGHNA, YNFKEQ. The CDR3 length is 15 residues. The V segment lost 4 bases and the J segment 6 bases; nucleotides outside the gene matches: 6. CDR3 loop: CASSLWTSGGGEQYF. The CDR3, as DNA: TGTGCCAGCAGCCTGTGGACTAGCGGGGGAGGCGAGCAGTACTTC.

The rearrangement links TRBV5-6 to TRBJ1-5; D is unclear. From germline, CDR1 is SGHDT and CDR2 YYEEEE. V was pared by 3 bases and J by 4 bases, with 14 bases between. The CDR3 totals 15 residues. This CDR3 is CASSSSGRLNQPQHF. For the CDR3, the DNA is TGTGCCAGCAGCTCGAGCGGACGGTTAAATCAGCCCCAGCATTTT.